This T cell receptor (beta chain) stems from a study of response to subunit inactivated influenza vaccine. Study results and limitations: Every seasonal influenza vaccination brings in few new T cells, the authors suggested.

Each CDR3 protein gets one entry after TCRdb re-called the RT-PCR reads with MiXCR. The sample carries hundreds of thousands of distinct CDR3 sequences, 10% to 15% recorded once. Germline CDR1 reads LGHDT; CDR2 reads YNNKEL (reference sequence). The trim removed 0 bases at V and 2 bases at J, leaving 7 bases unmatched. The CDR3 is 16 residues long. The sample holds many counts of this clonotype. Its target is not known. The V and J genes are TRBV3-1 and TRBJ2-7; TRBD2 agrees at 7 bases. This TCR was sampled from a man between 50 and 59 years old who received an inactivated influenza vaccine. The source material was non-naive T cells sorted from PBMCs, sampled around 15 days before vaccination. The CDR3 region is CASSQETGRLTYEQYF. The DNA for the CDR3 is TGTGCCAGCAGCCAAGAAACCGGGAGGTTGACCTACGAGCAGTACTTC.